This T cell receptor beta chain comes out of a study of blood T cell repertoires in COVID-19. For the study at large: Material from acute and convalescent COVID-19 was sourced from the United States, Italy and Spain. Nucleic acid was either cDNA or gDNA, and it came from T cells, B-cell-depleted T cells, or PBMCs.

Sequencing used immunoSEQ multiplex PCR; TCRdb keeps in-frame clones, though not all of them. The sample shows about 180,000 clones, about 81% of them seen only once. It was during active infection that Seattle patients were enrolled and then longitudinally followed. V lost 5 bases to trimming and J lost 3 bases, with 14 bases between them. Per the germline V gene, CDR1 is LNHDA and CDR2 is SQIVND (reference sequence). The CDR3 is 14 residues long. The genes are TRBV19 and TRBJ2-7; TRBD1 is a possible D gene (5 bases). Sequenced: peripheral blood. The receptor's source is a woman older than 75 with COVID-19, enrolled during active disease. CDR3 sequence (DNA): TGTGCCAGTAGTCGGCAGGGCGGTAGCTACGAGCAGTACTTC. It translates to CASSRQGGSYEQYF.